This passage covers 22 T cell receptor beta chains from one sample sequenced in a study of cytomegalovirus exposure and HLA in healthy donors. Use of 60 Vbeta and 13 Jbeta primers characterized the PCR. The table came from immunoSEQ multiplex PCR; TCRdb's copy has only in-frame clones and leaves some out. The sample table sets out approximately 130,000 clones. Sequenced material: PBMCs. The receptors were sampled from a woman in her sixties or seventies in good health and CMV-seronegative.

This sequence joins TRBV28 and TRBJ2-6; D uncertain. The V and J ends lost 3 bases and 4 bases respectively, with 7 bases between them. Germline V gene lookup returns CDR1 MDHEN and CDR2 SYDVKM. The CDR3 has 14 amino acids. The CDR3: CASSLALGANVLTF. For the CDR3, the DNA is TGTGCCAGCAGTTTGGCCCTCGGGGCCAACGTCCTGACTTTC.

The rearrangement uses TRBV27 and TRBJ1-5, with TRBD1 matching 9 bases. V shed 1 base and J 4 bases; nucleotides not matched to a gene: 2. The CDR3 runs 15 residues. Germline V gene sequence: CDR1 MNHEY, CDR2 SMNVEV (reference sequence). CDR3 in DNA: TGTGCCAGCAGTTTATGGACAGGGGCTAATCAGCCCCAGCATTTT. It translates to CASSLWTGANQPQHF.

The chain uses TRBV7-9 and TRBJ1-5; a weak D match, TRBD1 (6 bases). The CDR3 extends over 16 amino acids. Germline V gene sequence: CDR1 SEHNR, CDR2 FQNEAQ (reference sequence). Trimming took off 1 base at V and 6 bases at J, with 16 bases between the two ends. CDR3 nucleotides: TGTGCCAGCAGCTTAGGAGGGGGACAAGGCGTTCAGCCCCAGCATTTT. It encodes CASSLGGGQGVQPQHF.

On this clone itself: Relative to the germline gene, one junction end is altered; a read error may explain this. The V gene is TRBV7-7, the J gene TRBJ2-3, with D possibly matching TRBD2 (6 bases). CDR1 and CDR2 from the germline V gene are SSHAT and FNYEAQ (reference sequence). CDR3 length: 14 amino acids. The CDR3 sequence: CASSLRDSADTQYF. DNA for the CDR3: TGTGCTAGCAGCCTCAGGGACTCCGCAGATACGCAGTATTTT. The entire variable domain, with the rest obtained from reference TRBV7-7 and TRBJ2-3, is as follows: GAGVSQSPRYKVTKRGQDVTLRCDPISSHATLYWYQQALGQGPEFLTYFNYEAQPDKSGLPSDRFSAERPEGSISTLTIQRTEQRDSAMYRCASSLRDSADTQYFGPGTRLTVL.

The chain couples TRBV28 to TRBJ1-2, with D possibly matching TRBD1 (6 bases). The CDR3 loop spans 13 amino acids. The V and J ends lost 6 bases and 8 bases respectively, with 16 bases between them. The V gene's germline CDR1 is MDHEN and CDR2 SYDVKM. The CDR3 loop is CASRQQGQEGYTF. The CDR3 region has the DNA TGTGCCAGCAGACAACAGGGTCAGGAGGGCTACACCTTC.

The chain joins TRBV28 to TRBJ1-2; a weak D match, TRBD1 (6 bases). Trimming shortened V by 6 bases and J by 2 bases, and 10 bases separated the two germline ends. Germline loops: CDR1 MDHEN, CDR2 SYDVKM. The CDR3 runs 13 residues. The CDR3 sequence: CASRLDRNYGYTF. In DNA, the CDR3 is TGTGCCAGCAGACTGGACAGAAACTATGGCTACACCTTC.

V is TRBV5-6 and J is TRBJ1-1; a possible D gene is TRBD1 (6 bases). The length of the CDR3 is 14 residues. Germline assignment: CDR1 SGHDT and CDR2 YYEEEE. V lost 4 bases, J lost 3 bases, and 13 bases lay in between. The chain's CDR3 is CASSTYDRYTEAFF. DNA for the CDR3: TGTGCCAGCAGCACTTACGACAGGTACACTGAAGCTTTCTTT.

The chain recombines TRBV7-9 with TRBJ2-7; a possible D gene is TRBD1 (5 bases). The CDR3 runs 13 residues. V was shortened by 3 bases and J by 5 bases, with 11 bases between the two germline ends. CDR1 and CDR2 (germline): SEHNR, FQNEAQ (reference sequence). The CDR3 coding sequence is TGTGCCAGCAGCTTCGCAGGGTCCCACGAGCAGTACTTC. Translation gives CASSFAGSHEQYF. Variable domain in full (rest from reference TRBV7-9 and TRBJ2-7): DTGVSQNPRHKITKRGQNVTFRCDPISEHNRLYWYRQTLGQGPEFLTYFQNEAQLEKSRLLSDRFSAERPKGSFSTLEIQRTEQGDSAMYLCASSFAGSHEQYFGPGTRLTVT.

The genes are TRBV6-5 and TRBJ1-5, with 10 bases that match TRBD1. The V segment lost 6 bases and the J segment 2 bases; nucleotides outside the gene matches: 4. The CDR3 covers 15 residues. CDR1 MNHEY and CDR2 SVGAGI come from the germline V gene. Here the CDR3 DNA reads TGTGCCAGCAGGGCCGGGACAGGGGGCAATCAGCCCCAGCATTTT. As protein: CASRAGTGGNQPQHF.

The CDR3 DNA is TGTGCCAGCTCACCACGAACAGGGTTTAATGAAAAACTGTTTTTT. Translated: CASSPRTGFNEKLFF. The chain recombines TRBV18 with TRBJ1-4, with D tentatively TRBD1 (6 bases). The germline V gene has CDR1 KGHSH and CDR2 LQKENI. With 1 base removed from V and 4 bases from J, the gap between germline ends came to 10 bases. The CDR3 covers 15 residues.

The genes are TRBV28 and TRBJ1-1; a weak D match, TRBD1 (5 bases). CDR3 length: 14 residues. Trimming pared 3 bases from V and 7 bases from J, leaving 15 bases between. Germline V gene sequence: CDR1 MDHEN, CDR2 SYDVKM. DNA of the CDR3: TGTGCCAGCAGTTTGGGGGGGGTGCTATATGAAGCTTTCTTT. Its protein product is CASSLGGVLYEAFF.

The V call is TRBV21-1, the J call TRBJ1-6; the table's D call, TRBD1, has no DNA check behind it. TRBV21-1 is flagged as a pseudogene. CDR3 size: 19 residues. The CDR3: CASSKGGEFQSSYNSPLHF. In DNA, the CDR3 is TGTGCCAGCAGCAAAGGGGGCGAATTCCAAAGCTCCTATAATTCACCCCTCCACTTT.

V gene TRBV5-5 combines with J gene TRBJ2-7; 9 nucleotides agree with TRBD2. The germline gives CDR1 SGHKS, CDR2 YYEKEE (reference sequence). The length of the CDR3 is 19 residues. V gave up 1 base and J gave up 0 bases; unmatched junction bases: 14. This chain's CDR3 is CASSLRGIEAGGSSYEQYF. CDR3 in DNA: TGTGCCAGCAGCTTGCGGGGAATCGAAGCGGGGGGTTCCTCCTACGAGCAGTACTTC.

The chain employs TRBV11-3 and TRBJ2-3; 11 nucleotides agree with TRBD2. CDR3 length: 17 amino acids. The germline CDR1 and CDR2 sequences are SGHNT and YENEEA. V lost 2 bases and J lost 2; bases outside the gene matches: 6. DNA for the CDR3: TGTGCCAGCAGCTTATTTAGCGGGAGGGGGGCCACAGATACGCAGTATTTT. Translated: CASSLFSGRGATDTQYF.

The chain carries TRBV7-2 and TRBJ2-1; the match to TRBD2 covers 11 bases. The CDR3 runs to 15 residues. Germline CDR1 SGHTA, CDR2 FQGNSA. V gave up 5 bases and J gave up 7 bases; unmatched junction bases: 7. The chain's CDR3 is CASSLGGLAVNEQFF. In DNA form, the CDR3 reads TGTGCCAGCAGCCTTGGGGGACTAGCGGTTAATGAGCAGTTCTTC.

This chain connects TRBV5-6 to TRBJ2-2, with 8 bases lining up with TRBD1. This CDR3 has 16 residues. The V gene's germline CDR1 is SGHDT and CDR2 YYEEEE. Trimming cost V 0 bases and J 4 bases; bases outside gene matches: 5. CDR3: CASSLAGQGTTGELFF. The CDR3 nucleotides read TGTGCCAGCAGCTTGGCCGGACAGGGAACCACCGGGGAGCTGTTTTTT.

CDR3 sequence (DNA): TGTGCCAGCAGTATCGGGGAATCACCCCTCCACTTT. It is translated as CASSIGESPLHF. The V call is TRBV6-6, the J call TRBJ1-6, with D hard to call. Germline V lookup: CDR1 MNHNY, CDR2 SVGAGI (reference sequence). The V end lost 5 bases, the J end lost 10 bases, and 9 bases lay between the germline ends. CDR3 length equals 12 residues.

V usage is TRBV2 and J usage is TRBJ2-5; D is possibly TRBD2 (6 bases). This CDR3 comprises 12 residues. V dropped 8 bases and J dropped 5 bases, with 12 bases sitting between them. The germline V gene encodes CDR1 SNHLY and CDR2 FYNNEI. The CDR3 reads CASRDSGETQYF. In DNA form, the CDR3 reads TGTGCCAGCCGGGACTCGGGGGAGACCCAGTACTTC.

This rearrangement joins TRBV11-2 to TRBJ2-7; D possibly corresponds to TRBD2 (5 bases). The germline gives CDR1 SGHAT, CDR2 FQNNGV. This CDR3 spans 15 amino acids. Trimming took 0 bases from V and 4 from J, leaving 13 bases between them. CDR3 bases: TGTGCCAGCAGCTTAGATAGTGGTGGAGGTTACGAGCAGTACTTC. It is translated as CASSLDSGGGYEQYF.

The chain couples TRBV18 to TRBJ1-5; D is unresolved. This CDR3 is built from 13 residues. Looked up from germline, CDR1 is KGHSH and CDR2 is LQKENI. The V and J ends lost 3 bases and 6 bases respectively, with 9 bases between them. The CDR3 loop is CASSPETVQPQHF. In DNA, the CDR3 is TGTGCCAGCTCACCGGAGACTGTTCAGCCCCAGCATTTT.

The chain carries TRBV5-1 and TRBJ2-1; TRBD1 agrees at 8 bases. Per the germline V gene, CDR1 is SGHRS and CDR2 is YFSETQ. J gave up 4 bases and V 4 bases, and 7 bases lay outside the gene matches. CDR3 length: 15 amino acids. The CDR3 loop reads CASSRPGQEYNEQFF. CDR3 in DNA: TGCGCCAGCAGCCGACCGGGACAGGAATACAATGAGCAGTTCTTC. Full variable domain (missing parts from reference TRBV5-1 and TRBJ2-1): KAGVTQTPRYLIKTRGQQVTLSCSPISGHRSVSWYQQTPGQGLQFLFEYFSETQRNKGNFPGRFSGRQFSNSRSEMNVSTLELGDSALYLCASSRPGQEYNEQFFGPGTRLTVL.

The chain carries TRBV28 and TRBJ1-5; D is uncertain. V dropped 8 bases and J dropped 5 bases, with 10 bases sitting between them. The CDR3 totals 12 residues. CDR1 and CDR2 from the germline V gene are MDHEN and SYDVKM. The CDR3 is CASSGSDQPQHF. The CDR3 DNA reads TGTGCCAGCTCGGGTTCCGATCAGCCCCAGCATTTT.